The clone carrying this T cell receptor (beta chain) was found a few times. Its cognate antigen is unknown. This sample was included in a study of T cells after yellow fever vaccination. Study in general: SMART-Seq v4 Ultra Low Input prepared libraries from low-cell fractions.

TCR cDNA was made by 5'RACE template switching, adding a universal primer site and UMIs. MiXCR was run by TCRdb on the 5' RACE reads, yielding one entry per CDR3 protein. Among some 500,000 distinct CDR3 sequences, around an eighth were seen once, and the ten largest hold around 15%. Findings and limits, study-wide: CD4 and CD8 compartments shared a small share of clonotypes, likely from convergent recombination.

The CDR3 is made up of 12 amino acids. From germline, CDR1 is DFQATT and CDR2 SNEGSKA (reference sequence). The V gene end was trimmed by 8 bases and the J gene end by 4 bases; junction bases not matched to a gene: 3. This sample comprised PBMCs, obtained on the day of the yellow fever booster vaccination. The J gene is TRBJ2-3, the V gene TRBV20-1; 10 bases fit TRBD2. The sequence was obtained from a man aged 30 to 39 who received the YFV17D yellow fever vaccine. The CDR3: CSWSGRADTQYF. CDR3 sequence (DNA): TGCAGTTGGAGCGGGAGGGCAGATACGCAGTATTTT.